Each of the 18 T cell receptor beta chains below was sequenced from the same sample in a study of cytomegalovirus exposure and HLA in healthy donors. Use of 60 Vbeta and 13 Jbeta primers characterized the PCR. This table comes from immunoSEQ multiplex PCR, and its TCRdb copy is limited to in-frame clones, with some not included. The sample carries about 170,000 clones, under 75% recorded once. Sequenced sample: PBMCs. All receptors derive from a man aged 35-49 years in good health and CMV-seropositive.

The chain combines TRBV7-2 with TRBJ2-7; D not resolved. Trimming took off 4 bases at V and 3 bases at J, with 7 bases between the two ends. The CDR3 covers 12 residues. Germline V gives CDR1 SGHTA, CDR2 FQGNSA. CDR3 amino acids: CASSSAGYEQYF. The DNA of the CDR3 is TGTGCCAGCAGCTCAGCCGGCTACGAGCAGTACTTC.

This clone was seen a few times. J is TRBJ1-5 and V is TRBV19; possibly TRBD1 for D (6 bases). This CDR3 contains 16 residues. V dropped 2 bases and J dropped 2 bases, with 13 bases sitting between them. Germline V gene lookup returns CDR1 LNHDA and CDR2 SQIVND (reference sequence). The chain's CDR3 is CASSILPGHRNQPQHF. CDR3 in DNA: TGTGCCAGTAGTATACTACCGGGACACCGCAATCAGCCCCAGCATTTT.

The rearrangement joins TRBV20-1 to TRBJ1-1; possible D gene TRBD1, 6 bases. Germline loops: CDR1 DFQATT, CDR2 SNEGSKA (reference sequence). V lost 1 base to trimming and J lost 11 bases, with 11 bases between them. The CDR3 has 11 residues. CDR3 DNA sequence: TGCAGTGCTAGAGGGGAGGGGGGTGCTTTCTTT. It specifies CSARGEGGAFF.

This clone was observed a handful of times. This chain uses TRBV6-7 with TRBJ1-2; D not certain. Being an ORF, TRBV6-7 has a function that is uncertain. The CDR3 loop spans 15 amino acids. V lost 5 bases and J lost 8, with 21 bases in between. In nucleotides, the CDR3 is TGTGCCAGCAGTCATCCCCCCGACGGAGGGAACGGCTACACCTTC. Protein sequence: CASSHPPDGGNGYTF.

The chain combines TRBV2 with TRBJ1-2; TRBD1 matches 7 bases. Trimming removed 5 bases from V and 0 bases from J; junction bases left unmatched: 6. CDR1 is SNHLY and CDR2 is FYNNEI in the germline V gene. CDR3 size: 15 residues. CDR3 nucleotides: TGTGCCAGCAGTTTCACAGGGGCGGCTAACTATGGCTACACCTTC. Amino acid sequence: CASSFTGAANYGYTF.

The chain carries TRBV5-1 and TRBJ1-2; 8 bases match TRBD1. J was trimmed by 4 bases and V by 0 bases; bases with no gene match: 2. This CDR3 region has 14 residues. Germline V gene lookup returns CDR1 SGHRS and CDR2 YFSETQ. The CDR3 loop reads CASSLAQGAYGYTF. The CDR3 DNA reads TGCGCCAGCAGCTTGGCCCAGGGGGCCTATGGCTACACCTTC.

This clone appeared once. The chain joins TRBV11-2 to TRBJ2-3; 7 bases fit TRBD2. The CDR3 contains 17 residues. J was trimmed by 2 bases and V by 1 base; bases with no gene match: 9. Germline CDR1 is SGHAT and CDR2 is FQNNGV. CDR3 loop: CASSLAARTRYTDTQYF. The CDR3 bases are TGTGCCAGCAGCTTAGCAGCCAGGACTAGGTACACAGATACGCAGTATTTT.

This chain links TRBV7-8 with TRBJ2-7; the match to TRBD1 covers 7 bases. Unmatched junction bases numbered 10, after V lost 1 base and J lost 1 base. This CDR3 is 17 amino acids long. The germline V gene has CDR1 SGHVS and CDR2 FQNEAQ. The chain's CDR3 is CASSLGARGRGSYEQYF. CDR3 DNA: TGTGCCAGCAGCTTAGGTGCTAGGGGCAGGGGGTCCTACGAGCAGTACTTC.

The rearrangement joins TRBV29-1 to TRBJ1-1; the D gene is possibly TRBD1 (6 bases). The V gene's germline CDR1 is SQVTM and CDR2 ANQGSEA. Trimming took off 6 bases at V and 3 bases at J, with 14 bases between the two ends. This CDR3 contains 13 residues. CDR3 nucleotide sequence: TGCAGCGTCGCGACAGGCCTCCACACTGAAGCTTTCTTT. Amino acid sequence: CSVATGLHTEAFF.

This clone was seen only once. This chain uses TRBV6-6 with TRBJ1-1, with D uncertain. V lost 6 bases and J 1 base, leaving 12 bases between the germline ends. This CDR3 has 14 amino acids. Germline V gene sequence: CDR1 MNHNY, CDR2 SVGAGI (reference sequence). This chain's CDR3 is CASSPAHGNTEAFF. CDR3 in DNA: TGTGCCAGCAGCCCCGCGCACGGGAACACTGAAGCTTTCTTT.

CDR3 loop: CARAKTGGSSGEQYF. In DNA, the CDR3 is TGTGCCAGAGCGAAGACAGGGGGCTCCTCTGGCGAGCAGTACTTC. The gene calls are TRBV7-5 and TRBJ2-7; no check of the table's D call, TRBD1, against the DNA was made. TRBV7-5 is a listed pseudogene. The CDR3 sequence is 15 residues long.

On this clone itself: At one end, the junction sequence differs from germline, possibly due to a read error. The chain recombines TRBV10-3 with TRBJ2-2; D might be TRBD2 (5 bases). Germline V gene lookup returns CDR1 ENHRY and CDR2 SYGVKD. The CDR3 runs 12 residues. This chain's CDR3 is CAIRTGDGELSF. The CDR3, as DNA: TGTGCCATCAGAACGGGCGACGGGGAGCTGTCTTTT.

The rearrangement joins TRBV5-4 to TRBJ2-2, with 7 nucleotides matching TRBD2. Germline V gene sequence: CDR1 SGHNT, CDR2 YYREEE (reference sequence). With V trimmed by 4 bases and J by 5 bases, 11 bases remained unmatched. This CDR3 comprises 16 residues. The CDR3 loop reads CASSLGGGGGTGELFF. CDR3 sequence (DNA): TGTGCCAGCAGCCTAGGAGGTGGCGGGGGTACCGGGGAGCTGTTTTTT.

The chain recombines TRBV6-6 with TRBJ1-4; the D is unclear. V lost 5 bases and J 8 bases, leaving 6 bases between the germline ends. Germline CDR1 is MNHNY and CDR2 is SVGAGI (reference sequence). The CDR3 has 11 residues. In nucleotides, the CDR3 is TGTGCCAGCAGTCCCCAGGAAAAACTGTTTTTT. Its translation is CASSPQEKLFF.

CDR3 protein: CSPGWETQYF. In nucleotides, the CDR3 is TGCAGCCCGGGGTGGGAGACCCAGTACTTC. V is TRBV20-1 and J is TRBJ2-5; possibly TRBD2 for D (5 bases). The CDR3 spans 10 residues. Germline-derived CDR1 and CDR2 are DFQATT and SNEGSKA (reference sequence).

The chain carries TRBV29-1 and TRBJ1-1; TRBD1 matches at 12 bases. The CDR3 has 14 residues. Per germline, CDR1 SQVTM and CDR2 ANQGSEA. The V gene end was trimmed by 3 bases and the J gene end by 12 bases; junction bases not matched to a gene: 11. The CDR3 loop is CSVDLGQGARGTFF. DNA of the CDR3: TGCAGCGTTGACCTGGGACAGGGGGCTAGGGGGACTTTCTTT.

The V and J genes are TRBV4-1 and TRBJ2-4; 15 nucleotides line up with TRBD2. The CDR3 is made up of 18 amino acids. J gave up 0 bases and V 4 bases, and 4 bases lay outside the gene matches. Germline CDR1 and CDR2: MGHRA and YSYEKL. The CDR3 coding sequence is TGCGCCAGCAGCCCGGGACTAGCGGGGGGACTAGCCAAAAACATTCAGTACTTC. The encoded protein is CASSPGLAGGLAKNIQYF.

This clone was detected only once. This sequence joins TRBV5-1 and TRBJ1-1; D may be TRBD1 (6 bases). Deletions cut 5 bases from V and 4 bases from J, with 15 bases between. CDR1 and CDR2 (germline): SGHRS, YFSETQ. This CDR3 has 14 amino acids. The DNA for the CDR3 is TGCGCCAGCAGTTCCACCCAAGGGGGCACTGAAGCTTTCTTT. Encoded protein: CASSSTQGGTEAFF.